This is a list of T cell receptor beta chains from one sample in a study of beta chain features in type 1 diabetes. TCRdb's table, derived via immunoSEQ multiplex PCR, lists solely in-frame clones and lacks some. The sample lists under 400,000 clones; 13% to 15% were seen once. The sequenced sample consisted of central memory CD4+ T cells from blood. All receptors come from a man younger than 40 in good health. Each CDR3 is given with its conserved first and last residue. Each record gives: J gene, D gene, clone size, V gene, CDR3 protein, CDR3 DNA. The D gene is left open where the match is weak. Clone size is stated in some rows and not others, as once, few, many or a class when expanded.

>TRBJ2-1|-|-|TRBV15
CATSRGRPNEQFF
TGTGCCACCAGCAGAGGCAGACCCAATGAGCAGTTCTTC
>TRBJ2-1|TRBD2|few|TRBV7-2
CASSPSSGSWYNEQFF
TGTGCCAGCAGCCCCTCTAGCGGGAGTTGGTACAATGAGCAGTTCTTC
>TRBJ2-5|-|-|TRBV4-3
CASSQEANRDETQYF
TGCGCCAGCAGCCAAGAGGCCAACAGGGATGAGACCCAGTACTTC
>TRBJ1-2|-|-|TRBV5-4
CASSHREVNYGYTF
TGTGCCAGCAGCCACCGAGAGGTTAACTATGGCTACACCTTC
>TRBJ2-2|TRBD1|few|TRBV7-2
CASSWTGTNTGELFF
TGTGCCAGCAGCTGGACAGGGACGAACACCGGGGAGCTGTTTTTT
>TRBJ1-1|-|few|TRBV7-8
CASSLGGSSMNTEAFF
TGTGCCAGCAGCTTAGGCGGTAGTTCTATGAACACTGAAGCTTTCTTT
>TRBJ2-2|TRBD1|few|TRBV9
CASRGQVSTGELFF
TGTGCCAGCAGAGGACAGGTCAGCACCGGGGAGCTGTTTTTT
>TRBJ1-1|-|few|TRBV2
CASSELQGRGEAFF
TGTGCCAGCAGTGAGTTACAGGGTCGTGGTGAAGCTTTCTTT
>TRBJ1-2|-|-|TRBV11-2
CASSPSSGGYTF
TGTGCCAGCAGCCCATCCTCGGGTGGCTACACCTTC
>TRBJ2-2|-|-|TRBV5-1
CASSFRQAGGTGELFF
TGCGCCAGCAGCTTCCGACAGGCCGGAGGGACCGGGGAGCTGTTTTTT
>TRBJ1-5|-|few|TRBV5-1
CASSQNPGNQPQHF
TGCGCCAGCAGCCAAAACCCGGGGAATCAGCCCCAGCATTTT
>TRBJ1-5|-|-|TRBV6-1
CASSESLGNQPQHF
TGTGCCAGCAGTGAATCCCTGGGCAACCAGCCCCAGCATTTT
>TRBJ1-3|-|-|TRBV5-6
CASSLAGGNTIYF
TGTGCCAGCAGCTTGGCCGGGGGAAACACCATATATTTT
>TRBJ2-3|-|-|TRBV11-3
CASSLMGGDTQYF
TGTGCCAGCAGCTTAATGGGAGGAGATACGCAGTATTTT
>TRBJ2-4|TRBD2|-|TRBV7-9
CASSEGGDYSSWYF
TGTGCCAGCAGCGAGGGAGGGGACTATTCTTCCTGGTACTTC
>TRBJ2-1|TRBD2|-|TRBV5-1
CASSFSGTGSYNEQFF
TGCGCCAGCAGCTTTAGCGGGACCGGCTCCTACAATGAGCAGTTCTTC
>TRBJ2-2|-|many|TRBV5-8
CASFGWTSNTGELFF
TGTGCCAGCTTTGGATGGACATCCAACACCGGGGAGCTGTTTTTT
>TRBJ1-6|-|few|TRBV9
CASSERNNSPLHF
TGTGCCAGCAGTGAACGGAATAATTCACCCCTCCACTTT
>TRBJ2-3|TRBD1|few|TRBV5-1
CASSLAGQGVGDTQYF
TGCGCCAGCAGCTTGGCCGGACAGGGAGTAGGAGATACGCAGTATTTT
>TRBJ2-1|-|-|TRBV9
CASSVGSGLEQFF
TGTGCCAGCAGCGTAGGATCGGGTCTTGAGCAGTTCTTC
>TRBJ2-1|TRBD2|-|TRBV27
CASSSNSRTSGSASYNEQFF
TGTGCCAGCAGTTCCAACTCCAGGACTAGCGGGAGCGCTTCCTACAATGAGCAGTTCTTC
>TRBJ1-3|-|few|TRBV4-2
CASSQSAGTRSGNTIYF
TGTGCCAGCAGCCAATCCGCCGGGACAAGATCTGGAAACACCATATATTTT
>TRBJ1-5|TRBD1|few|TRBV29-1
CSVFGQGRGQPQHF
TGCAGCGTTTTCGGACAGGGTAGAGGTCAGCCCCAGCATTTT
>TRBJ2-1|-|-|TRBV6-5
CASSRPLHAEQFF
TGTGCCAGCAGCCGACCATTGCACGCTGAGCAGTTCTTC
>TRBJ2-3|-|few|TRBV11-2
CASSGTRSTDTQYF
TGTGCCAGCAGCGGGACACGGAGCACAGATACGCAGTATTTT
>TRBJ2-1|-|few|TRBV13
CASRPSRLGSYNEQFF
TGTGCCAGCAGACCCAGTAGGTTGGGCTCCTACAATGAGCAGTTCTTC
>TRBJ2-2|TRBD2|many|TRBV19
CASSLSSGRNTGELFF
TGTGCCAGTAGTCTATCTAGCGGTAGGAACACCGGGGAGCTGTTTTTT
>TRBJ2-5|-|-|TRBV9
CASSVGWSAAQETQYF
TGTGCCAGCAGCGTAGGGTGGTCAGCGGCCCAAGAGACCCAGTACTTC
>TRBJ2-2|-|-|TRBV6-5
CASRWDSVGTGELFF
TGTGCCAGCAGGTGGGATAGCGTTGGCACCGGGGAGCTGTTTTTT
>TRBJ2-5|-|few|TRBV7-2
CASSLEGGQETQYF
TGTGCCAGCAGCTTAGAGGGGGGCCAAGAGACCCAGTACTTC
>TRBJ2-1|-|-|TRBV6-1
CASSPTSKDAYEQFF
TGTGCCAGCAGTCCGACCAGTAAAGACGCGTATGAGCAGTTCTTC
>TRBJ2-1|TRBD1|-|TRBV12-5
CASGSLGQGYNEQFF
TGTGCTAGTGGTTCTCTGGGACAGGGGTACAATGAGCAGTTCTTC
>TRBJ2-5|TRBD1|many|TRBV5-6
CASSATGAETQYF
TGTGCCAGCAGCGCCACAGGGGCAGAGACCCAGTACTTC
>TRBJ2-3|TRBD2|many|TRBV7-9
CASSLVTGGGNTQYF
TGTGCCAGCAGCTTAGTTACGGGAGGTGGGAATACGCAGTATTTT
>TRBJ2-2|-|few|TRBV5-1
CASSLASSANTGELFF
TGCGCCAGCAGCTTGGCGTCTAGCGCGAACACCGGGGAGCTGTTTTTT
>TRBJ1-2|-|-|TRBV6-1
CAISESVRPQSNYGYTF
TGTGCCATCAGTGAGTCGGTTAGACCCCAAAGTAACTATGGCTACACCTTC
>TRBJ2-4|-|-|TRBV7-2
CASKFRRNIQYF
TGTGCCAGCAAGTTTCGGCGAAACATTCAGTACTTC
>TRBJ1-1|-|many|TRBV29-1
CSVGDGGSTEAFF
TGCAGCGTAGGTGACGGGGGGAGCACTGAAGCTTTCTTT
>TRBJ2-5|TRBD1|-|TRBV5-1
CASSRGQAYQETQYF
TGCGCCAGCAGCCGGGGACAGGCCTACCAAGAGACCCAGTACTTC
>TRBJ1-6|-|few|TRBV19
CATGTRSYNSPLHF
TGTGCAACAGGGACCCGCTCCTATAATTCACCCCTCCACTTT
>TRBJ2-5|-|-|TRBV6-6
CASGSRTSGTQYF
TGTGCCAGCGGATCCAGGACTTCGGGGACCCAGTACTTC
>TRBJ2-3|-|-|TRBV29-1
CSVDSGGQGDTQYF
TGCAGCGTTGATTCCGGGGGCCAGGGGGATACGCAGTATTTT
>TRBJ2-2|-|many|TRBV25-1
CASRHVMAGELFF
TGTGCCAGCAGACACGTGATGGCCGGGGAGCTGTTTTTT
>TRBJ2-2|-|-|TRBV7-9
CASSLVGLLGELFF
TGTGCCAGCAGCTTAGTTGGACTCCTGGGGGAGCTGTTTTTT